The present T cell receptor beta chain was sequenced within a study of T cell responses to AZD1222 COVID-19 vaccine. Study as a whole: Timing groups of about 4 and about 12 weeks for second doses were pooled. Study findings and constraints: CD4 TCRs linked to vaccination spanned spike, dominating at 160-218 and 743-854. Just a handful of people given AZD1222 tested seropositive at baseline.

The repertoire was sequenced with immunoSEQ multiplex PCR; TCRdb's copy has only in-frame clones and lacks some. This repertoire shows approximately 170,000 clones, over 90% found once; its top ten account for 3.5% to 5%. A remark on this clone: Antigen specificity is unknown.

Per germline, CDR1 LNHDA and CDR2 SQIVND (reference sequence). V lost 0 bases and J lost 6, with 9 bases in between. The CDR3 contains 14 residues. The J gene is TRBJ2-1, the V gene TRBV19; TRBD1 might be the D (5 bases). The starting material was peripheral blood, obtained on day 0 of AZD1222 vaccination. The TCR comes from an adult in good health. The CDR3 coding sequence is TGTGCCAGTAGTATAGATCCCAGGGCCAATGAGCAGTTCTTC. It yields the protein CASSIDPRANEQFF.